These 9 T cell receptor beta chains originate from one sample sequenced in a study of shared clonotypes between healthy human individuals. Repertoires were generated with immunoSEQ multiplex PCR, while TCRdb's copy carries only in-frame clones and drops some. The sample includes some 2,100,000 clones, 90% to 97% of them seen just once. Input material: naive CD4+ T cells sorted from blood. Subset given: CD45RA+ positively selected. These receptors were obtained from a man aged 18 to 35 in good health.

The count of this clone is one. The V gene is TRBV5-1, the J gene TRBJ1-2; the D is unclear. V was clipped by 0 bases and J by 2 bases, with 8 bases between them. The CDR3 covers 14 residues. Looked up from germline, CDR1 is SGHRS and CDR2 is YFSETQ. DNA of the CDR3: TGCGCCAGCAGCTTGGATACGGGGAACTATGGCTACACCTTC. Its protein is CASSLDTGNYGYTF.

V is TRBV5-4 and J is TRBJ1-1; D is uncertain. The V end was cut by 2 bases, the J end by 1 base, with 12 bases between. This CDR3 is built from 15 residues. Per the germline V gene, CDR1 is SGHNT and CDR2 is YYREEE (reference sequence). In nucleotides, the CDR3 is TGTGCCAGCAGCTTAATGGCAGAAAAGAACACTGAAGCTTTCTTT. It translates to CASSLMAEKNTEAFF.

The rearrangement joins TRBV5-1 to TRBJ2-1; D is uncertain. V lost 3 bases, J lost 5 bases, and 6 bases lay in between. The germline V gene encodes CDR1 SGHRS and CDR2 YFSETQ. The CDR3 sequence is 12 residues long. Here the CDR3 DNA reads TGCGCCAGCAGCTCTAGGGACAATGAGCAGTTCTTC. The encoded protein is CASSSRDNEQFF.

This clone was detected once. J is TRBJ2-7 and V is TRBV9; 8 positions agree with TRBD2. V was pared by 4 bases and J by 0 bases, with 3 bases of the junction left unmatched. The CDR3 runs to 14 residues. Germline assignment: CDR1 SGDLS and CDR2 YYNGEE. The CDR3 reads CASSPGGSSYEQYF. The CDR3 DNA reads TGTGCCAGCAGCCCGGGGGGGTCCTCCTACGAGCAGTACTTC.

The chain uses TRBV4-1 and TRBJ2-2; tentatively, D is TRBD1 (5 bases). Trimming took 4 bases from V and 4 from J, leaving 16 bases between them. The germline CDR1 and CDR2 sequences are MGHRA and YSYEKL. This CDR3 is built from 16 residues. DNA for the CDR3: TGCGCCAGCAGCCCCCTTTTAAGGGGTTCCACCGGGGAGCTGTTTTTT. This translates into CASSPLLRGSTGELFF.

V is TRBV7-3 and J is TRBJ1-2; perhaps TRBD1 as D (6 bases). V lost 5 bases and J 8 bases, leaving 15 bases between the germline ends. This CDR3 has 13 amino acids. Germline V CDR1 and CDR2: SGHTA, FQGTGA. The CDR3 DNA reads TGTGCCAGCAGCCCAATACAGGGTGGAGGCTACACCTTC. Translation: CASSPIQGGGYTF.

The gene calls are TRBV19 and TRBJ2-5; D not certain. Looked up from germline, CDR1 is LNHDA and CDR2 is SQIVND (reference sequence). The CDR3 is made up of 15 amino acids. Trimming took off 6 bases at V and 0 bases at J, with 14 bases between the two ends. CDR3 residues: CASRRAAMYQETQYF. The CDR3 DNA reads as TGTGCCAGTAGACGGGCAGCCATGTACCAAGAGACCCAGTACTTC.

The rearrangement uses TRBV12-1 and TRBJ2-2; the DNA was not compared with TRBD2, the D call given in the table. TRBV12-1 is listed as a pseudogene. This CDR3 is built from 17 residues. The CDR3 DNA follows: TGTGCCAGCAGCCCGACTAGCGGGAGTTCGAACACCGGGGAGCTGTTTTTT. This gives the protein CASSPTSGSSNTGELFF.

J is TRBJ1-1 and V is TRBV27; 9 nucleotides line up with TRBD1. This CDR3 comprises 15 residues. Trimming at V came to 5 bases and at J to 4 bases, leaving 8 bases not matched to a gene. Germline CDR1 is MNHEY and CDR2 is SMNVEV (reference sequence). DNA for the CDR3: TGTGCCAGCAGTCTAACGGGACAGGGTCGCACTGAAGCTTTCTTT. This codes for CASSLTGQGRTEAFF.